A single sample gave rise to the 13 T cell receptor beta chains below, sequenced in a study of T cell clonality in common variable immunodeficiency. The protocol was immunoSEQ multiplex PCR, while the TCRdb copy is restricted to in-frame clones and leaves out a portion. Recorded here are roughly 14,000 clones, none singletons. Overall study findings and caveats: Fewer deletions and N-nucleotide insertions were reportedly seen in common variable immunodeficiency TCR beta sequences.

These receptors have no known antigen. The sequenced sample was peripheral blood mononuclear cells. The origin of the receptors is a human donor with common variable immunodeficiency.

This clone appeared a few times. Coverage ceases 3 residues before the CDR3 finishes, and the germline J gene fills in the end. The chain links TRBV7-2 to TRBJ2-3; 8 bases fit TRBD2. From germline, CDR1 is SGHTA and CDR2 FQGNSA. There are 15 residues in the CDR3. Trimming removed 1 base from V and 6 bases from J; junction bases left unmatched: 6. CDR3 DNA, as far as it was read: TGTGCCAGCAGCTTAGTTTCAGCGGGGGAGGATACG. As protein: CASSLVSAGEDT. The entire CDR3 is CASSLVSAGEDTQYF.

This clone has just a few counts. The read terminates 3 residues ahead of where the CDR3 ends, so the germline J gene completes it. The chain joins TRBV5-5 to TRBJ2-7; 8 positions match TRBD1. Germline V gives CDR1 SGHKS, CDR2 YYEKEE (reference sequence). The CDR3 extends over 14 amino acids. V shed 2 bases, J shed 4 bases, and the junction held 5 bases outside the gene matches. Incomplete CDR3 DNA: TGTGCCAGCAGCTTCGGCAGGGGGCGGTACGAG. Translated: CASSFGRGRYE. The whole CDR3 sequence is CASSFGRGRYEQYF. The full variable domain, in which reference TRBV5-5 and TRBJ2-7 provide the parts outside the CDR3, is DAGVTQSPTHLIKTRGQQVTLRCSPISGHKSVSWYQQVLGQGPQFIFQYYEKEERGRGNFPDRFSARQFPNYSSELNVNALLLGDSALYLCASSFGRGRYEQYFGPGTRLTVT.

This clone has just a few counts. The CDR3 bases that were read are TGTGCCACCAAGCTAGCGGGGAACGCCCAAAACATT. As protein: CATKLAGNAQNI. The complete CDR3 protein is CATKLAGNAQNIQYF. This chain joins TRBV19 and TRBJ2-4; 9 bases fit TRBD2. The read halts 3 residues ahead of the CDR3 end, with the missing end drawn from the germline J gene. J was trimmed by 5 bases and V by 10 bases; bases with no gene match: 12. This CDR3 spans 15 amino acids. Germline CDR1 LNHDA, CDR2 SQIVND (reference sequence).

This clone was detected only a few times. The CDR3 end is not reached by the read, which stops 3 residues before it; the germline J gene fills it in. The V gene is TRBV18, the J gene TRBJ1-4; D unclear. Germline V CDR1 and CDR2: KGHSH, LQKENI. The CDR3 is made up of 14 amino acids. The V end was cut by 2 bases, the J end by 8 bases, with 12 bases between. Here the CDR3 reads CASSPEGFREKLFF. The part of the CDR3 DNA that was read is TGTGCCAGCTCACCAGAGGGCTTTAGAGAAAAA.

This clone has more than one count but fewer than ten. The read halts 3 residues ahead of the CDR3 end, with the missing end drawn from the germline J gene. The V call is TRBV7-2, the J call TRBJ2-3; weak D call: TRBD2 (7 bases). The CDR3 runs to 17 residues. V was cut by 0 bases and J by 6 bases, with 19 bases left in between. The germline gives CDR1 SGHTA, CDR2 FQGNSA. The sequenced part of the CDR3 DNA is TGTGCCAGCAGCTTAGCTGGGGGGGCGGAAGTTTTCGATACG. Its translation: CASSLAGGAEVFDT. The full CDR3 is CASSLAGGAEVFDTQYF.

Turning to this clone: One junction end does not reproduce the germline sequence, and a read error may be involved. The sequenced part of the CDR3 DNA is TGTGCTAGCAGCTTATGGCGAGGGCAGCCC. It translates to CASSLWRGQP. The entire CDR3 protein reads CASSLWRGQPQHF. This chain links TRBV7-7 with TRBJ1-5; D remains ambiguous. The read ends 3 residues shy of where the CDR3 ends; the end is completed using the germline J gene. The CDR3 is 13 amino acids. CDR1 SSHAT and CDR2 FNYEAQ come from the germline V gene (reference sequence).

The table lists this clone with a few counts. The missing CDR3 end, 3 residues past where the read stops, is filled in from the germline J gene. V usage is TRBV18 and J usage is TRBJ1-4; D perhaps matches TRBD1 (6 bases). The CDR3 has 14 residues. The V end was cut by 3 bases, the J end by 6 bases, with 11 bases between. The germline CDR1 and CDR2 sequences are KGHSH and LQKENI. The chain's CDR3 is CASSPGAPDEKLFF. The part of the CDR3 DNA that was read is TGTGCCAGCTCACCGGGGGCTCCCGATGAAAAA.

This clone was picked up a small number of times. The CDR3 end lies 3 residues beyond the end of the read and is filled in from the germline J gene. This chain uses TRBV18 with TRBJ2-5, with D possibly being TRBD1 (5 bases). The ends were cut back, 4 bases at V and 2 bases at J, with 8 bases in the middle. The CDR3 runs 13 residues. Looked up from germline, CDR1 is KGHSH and CDR2 is LQKENI. The covered CDR3 bases are TGTGCCAGCTCACTCCAGGGACAAGAGACC. This encodes CASSLQGQET. The whole CDR3 protein reads CASSLQGQETQYF.

This clone has more than one count but fewer than ten. The read gets to within 3 residues of the CDR3 end, and the germline J gene fills in the rest. The V and J genes are TRBV7-2 and TRBJ1-2; 7 bases align to TRBD1. The CDR3 contains 13 residues. With 4 bases clipped from V and 4 bases from J, the junction kept 3 bases outside the gene matches. CDR1 is SGHTA and CDR2 is FQGNSA in the germline V gene. This CDR3 reads CASSSTGAYGYTF. The CDR3 bases that were read are TGTGCCAGCAGCTCAACAGGGGCCTATGGC.

On this clone itself: The read finishes 3 residues shy of the CDR3 end, and the germline J gene is used to complete it. The chain recombines TRBV6-2 or TRBV6-3 with TRBJ2-5, with 8 bases lining up with TRBD2. Trimming removed 4 bases from V and 1 base from J; junction bases left unmatched: 2. Per the germline V gene, CDR1 is MNHEY and CDR2 is SVGEGT. This CDR3 contains 14 residues. Incomplete CDR3 DNA: TGTGCCAGCAGTTGGACTAGCCCCCAAGAGACC. Translating gives CASSWTSPQET. In full, the CDR3 reads CASSWTSPQETQYF.

This clone was seen more than once but under ten times. With the read ending 3 residues before the CDR3 end, the germline J gene is used to fill in that end. The rearrangement uses TRBV7-9 and TRBJ1-4; 9 bases agree with TRBD1. CDR3 size: 13 residues. V was clipped by 6 bases and J by 7 bases; unmatched bases: 3. In germline, CDR1 is SEHNR, CDR2 FQNEAQ (reference sequence). The sequenced CDR3 bases are TGTGCCAGCAGACAGGGGGCTCGTGAAAAA. Translating gives CASRQGAREK. The CDR3, in full, reads CASRQGAREKLFF. The full variable domain, completed using reference TRBV7-9 and TRBJ1-4, is DTGVSQNPRHKITKRGQNVTFRCDPISEHNRLYWYRQTLGQGPEFLTYFQNEAQLEKSRLLSDRFSAERPKGSFSTLEIQRTEQGDSAMYLCASRQGAREKLFFGSGTQLSVL.

This clone was picked up a small number of times. The CDR3 is cut off 3 residues early in the read; its end comes from the germline J gene. The V and J genes are TRBV7-6 and TRBJ2-1; 8 bases match TRBD2. V was pared by 0 bases and J by 7 bases, with 5 bases of the junction left unmatched. The CDR3 spans 15 residues. Germline V gives CDR1 SGHVS, CDR2 FNYEAQ. This CDR3 is CASSLAQRGRNEQFF. The CDR3 bases that were read are TGTGCCAGCAGCTTAGCCCAGCGGGGGAGAAATGAG. The full variable domain, rest sourced from reference TRBV7-6 and TRBJ2-1, is GAGVSQSPRYKVTKRGQDVALRCDPISGHVSLYWYRQALGQGPEFLTYFNYEAQQDKSGLPNDRFSAERPEGSISTLTIQRTEQRDSAMYRCASSLAQRGRNEQFFGPGTRLTVL.

In the case of this clone: The read terminates 3 residues before the CDR3 end, so the remaining end is supplied by the germline J gene. J is TRBJ2-4 and V is TRBV13; D perhaps matches TRBD1 (5 bases). The CDR3 spans 16 residues. Trimming removed 2 bases at V and 1 base at J, with 12 bases between. Germline V gene sequence: CDR1 PRHDT, CDR2 FYEKMQ (reference sequence). Incomplete CDR3 DNA: TGTGCCAGCAGCTTACAGGGCGGAATGGCCAAAAACATT. Its translation is CASSLQGGMAKNI. The complete CDR3 sequence is CASSLQGGMAKNIQYF.